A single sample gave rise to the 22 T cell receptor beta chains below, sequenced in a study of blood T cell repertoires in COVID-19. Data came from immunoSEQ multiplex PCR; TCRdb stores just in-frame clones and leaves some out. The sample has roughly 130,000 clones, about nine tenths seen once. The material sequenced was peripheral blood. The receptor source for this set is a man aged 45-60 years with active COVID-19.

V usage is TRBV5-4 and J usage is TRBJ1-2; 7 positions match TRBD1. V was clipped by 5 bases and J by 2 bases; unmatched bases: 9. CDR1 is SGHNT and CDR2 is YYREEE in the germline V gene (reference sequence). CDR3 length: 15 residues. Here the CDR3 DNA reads TGTGCCAGCAGTCTTTACAGGGGTTCGAACTATGGCTACACCTTC. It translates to CASSLYRGSNYGYTF.

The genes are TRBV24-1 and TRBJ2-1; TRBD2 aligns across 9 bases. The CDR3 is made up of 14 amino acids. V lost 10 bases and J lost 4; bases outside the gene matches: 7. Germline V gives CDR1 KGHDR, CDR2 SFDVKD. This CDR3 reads CATGRAGGYNEQFF. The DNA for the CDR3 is TGTGCCACAGGAAGAGCGGGAGGATACAATGAGCAGTTCTTC.

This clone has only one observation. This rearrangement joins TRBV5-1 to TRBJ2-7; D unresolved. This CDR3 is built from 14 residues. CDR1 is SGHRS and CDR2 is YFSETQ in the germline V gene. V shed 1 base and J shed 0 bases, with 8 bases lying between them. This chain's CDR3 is CASSLIAPSYEQYF. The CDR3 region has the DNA TGCGCCAGCAGCTTGATTGCGCCCTCCTACGAGCAGTACTTC.

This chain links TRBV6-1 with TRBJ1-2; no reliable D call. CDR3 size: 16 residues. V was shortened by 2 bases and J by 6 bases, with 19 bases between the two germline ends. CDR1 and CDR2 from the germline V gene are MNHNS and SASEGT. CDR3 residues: CASSEPGESTWDGYTF. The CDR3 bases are TGTGCCAGCAGTGAACCAGGCGAGAGTACCTGGGATGGCTACACCTTC.

The CDR3 DNA sequence: TGCGCCAGCAGCCAACCCCTGCGGGGCCCCAAAAACATTCAGTACTTC. It encodes CASSQPLRGPKNIQYF. The rearrangement uses TRBV4-1 and TRBJ2-4, with a possible D match to TRBD2 (6 bases). Germline-derived CDR1 and CDR2 are MGHRA and YSYEKL. The CDR3 runs to 16 residues. The germline V and J ends were trimmed by 2 bases and 2 bases, with 13 bases remaining between them.

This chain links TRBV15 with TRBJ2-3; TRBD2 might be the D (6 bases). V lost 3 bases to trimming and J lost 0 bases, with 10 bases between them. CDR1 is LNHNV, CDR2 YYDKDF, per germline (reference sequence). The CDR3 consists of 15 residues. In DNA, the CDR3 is TGTGCCACCAGCAGCGGCGGGATCAGCACAGATACGCAGTATTTT. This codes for CATSSGGISTDTQYF.

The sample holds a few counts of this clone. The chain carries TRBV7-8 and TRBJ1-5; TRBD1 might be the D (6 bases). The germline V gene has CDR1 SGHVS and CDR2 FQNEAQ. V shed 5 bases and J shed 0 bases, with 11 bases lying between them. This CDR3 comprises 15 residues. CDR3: CASSTQGLSNQPQHF. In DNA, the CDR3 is TGTGCCAGCAGCACACAGGGCCTTAGCAATCAGCCCCAGCATTTT. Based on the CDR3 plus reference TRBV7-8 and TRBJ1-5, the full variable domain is GAGVSQSPRYKVAKRGQDVALRCDPISGHVSLFWYQQALGQGPEFLTYFQNEAQLDKSGLPSDRFFAERPEGSVSTLKIQRTQQEDSAVYLCASSTQGLSNQPQHFGDGTRLSIL.

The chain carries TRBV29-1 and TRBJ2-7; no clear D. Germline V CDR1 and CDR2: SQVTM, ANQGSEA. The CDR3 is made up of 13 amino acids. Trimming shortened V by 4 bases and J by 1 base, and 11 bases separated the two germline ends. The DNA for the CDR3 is TGCAGCGTTGTCTCACAGCTATCCTACGAGCAGTACTTC. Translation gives CSVVSQLSYEQYF.

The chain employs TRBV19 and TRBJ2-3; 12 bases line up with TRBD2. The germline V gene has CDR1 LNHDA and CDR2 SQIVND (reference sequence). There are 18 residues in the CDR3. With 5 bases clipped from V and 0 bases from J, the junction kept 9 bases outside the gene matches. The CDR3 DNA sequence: TGTGCCAGTAGTGGACCCGGGACTAGCGGGCATAGCACAGATACGCAGTATTTT. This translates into CASSGPGTSGHSTDTQYF.

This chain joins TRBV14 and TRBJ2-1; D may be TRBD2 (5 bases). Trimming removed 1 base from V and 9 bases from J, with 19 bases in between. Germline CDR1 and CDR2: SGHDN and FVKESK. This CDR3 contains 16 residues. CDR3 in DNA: TGTGCCAGCAGCCAAGCTCAACGAGCGGATTACCTTGAGCAGTTCTTC. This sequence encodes CASSQAQRADYLEQFF.

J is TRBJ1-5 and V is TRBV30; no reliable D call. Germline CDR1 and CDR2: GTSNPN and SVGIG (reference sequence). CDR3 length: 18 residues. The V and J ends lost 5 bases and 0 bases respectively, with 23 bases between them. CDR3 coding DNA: TGTGCCTGGGAACCCGGGAATTCTAACACTTATAGCAATCAGCCCCAGCATTTT. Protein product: CAWEPGNSNTYSNQPQHF.

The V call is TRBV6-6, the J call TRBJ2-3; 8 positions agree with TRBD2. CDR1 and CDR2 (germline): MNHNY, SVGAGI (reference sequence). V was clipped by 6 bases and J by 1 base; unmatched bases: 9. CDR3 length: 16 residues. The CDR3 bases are TGTGCCAGCAGGGTAGGGCCTAGCGGGCGCACAGATACGCAGTATTTT. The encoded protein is CASRVGPSGRTDTQYF.

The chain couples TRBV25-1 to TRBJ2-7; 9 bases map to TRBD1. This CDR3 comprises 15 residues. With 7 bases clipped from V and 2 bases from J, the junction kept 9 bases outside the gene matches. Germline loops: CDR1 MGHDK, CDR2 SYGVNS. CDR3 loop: CASTGWGQGTYEQYF. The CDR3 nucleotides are TGTGCCAGCACTGGGTGGGGACAGGGTACCTACGAGCAGTACTTC.

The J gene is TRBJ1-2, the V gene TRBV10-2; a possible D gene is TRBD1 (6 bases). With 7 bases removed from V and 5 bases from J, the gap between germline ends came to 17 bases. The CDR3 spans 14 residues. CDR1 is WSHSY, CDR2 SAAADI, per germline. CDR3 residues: CASKRSGAAYGYTF. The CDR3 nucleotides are TGCGCCAGCAAAAGATCAGGGGCAGCATATGGCTACACCTTC.

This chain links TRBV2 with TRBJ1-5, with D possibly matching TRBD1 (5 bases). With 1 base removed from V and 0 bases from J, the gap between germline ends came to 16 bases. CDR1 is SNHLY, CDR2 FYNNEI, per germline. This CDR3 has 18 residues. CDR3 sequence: CASSEGAGPAYSNQPQHF. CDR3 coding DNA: TGTGCCAGCAGTGAAGGGGCAGGGCCGGCCTATAGCAATCAGCCCCAGCATTTT. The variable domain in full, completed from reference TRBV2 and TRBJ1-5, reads EPEVTQTPSHQVTQMGQEVILRCVPISNHLYFYWYRQILGQKVEFLVSFYNNEISEKSEIFDDQFSVERPDGSNFTLKIRSTKLEDSAMYFCASSEGAGPAYSNQPQHFGDGTRLSIL.

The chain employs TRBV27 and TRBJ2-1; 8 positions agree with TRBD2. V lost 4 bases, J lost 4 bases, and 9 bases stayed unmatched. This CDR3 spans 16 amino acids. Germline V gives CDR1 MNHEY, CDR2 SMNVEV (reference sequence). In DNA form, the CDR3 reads TGTGCCAGCAGTTCCCGCTGGACTAGCCCTTACAATGAGCAGTTCTTC. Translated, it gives CASSSRWTSPYNEQFF.

The CDR3 sequence: CASSTQLGGGDTQYF. The CDR3, as DNA: TGTGCCAGCAGCACCCAACTAGGGGGAGGGGATACGCAGTATTTT. The rearrangement joins TRBV5-6 to TRBJ2-3, with a tentative D call TRBD2 (7 bases). The V gene lost 4 bases and the J gene lost 6 bases, with 18 bases spanning the gap. Looked up from germline, CDR1 is SGHDT and CDR2 is YYEEEE. CDR3 length equals 15 residues.

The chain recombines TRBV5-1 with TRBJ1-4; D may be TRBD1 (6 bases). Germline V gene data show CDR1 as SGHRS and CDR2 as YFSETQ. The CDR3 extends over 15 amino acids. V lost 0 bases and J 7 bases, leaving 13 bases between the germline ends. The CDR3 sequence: CASSLERGAGEKLFF. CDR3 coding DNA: TGCGCCAGCAGCTTGGAACGGGGGGCCGGTGAAAAACTGTTTTTT.

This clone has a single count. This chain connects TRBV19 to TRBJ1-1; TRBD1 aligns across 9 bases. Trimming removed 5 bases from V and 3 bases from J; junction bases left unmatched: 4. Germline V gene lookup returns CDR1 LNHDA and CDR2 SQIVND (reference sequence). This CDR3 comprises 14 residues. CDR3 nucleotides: TGTGCCAGTAGTCCGGGGACAGGGTACACTGAAGCTTTCTTT. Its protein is CASSPGTGYTEAFF.

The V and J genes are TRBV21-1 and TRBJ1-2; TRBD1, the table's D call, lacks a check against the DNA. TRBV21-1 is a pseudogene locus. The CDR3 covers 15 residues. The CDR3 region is CASSSPDRDNYGYTF. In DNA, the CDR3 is TGTGCCAGCAGCTCCCCCGACAGGGATAACTATGGCTACACCTTC.

CDR3 in amino acids: CASSLIIGTGRSYEQYV. The CDR3 DNA is TGTGCCAGCAGCTTAATAATTGGGACAGGGCGATCCTACGAGCAGTACGTC. The chain links TRBV7-4 to TRBJ2-7; TRBD1 aligns across 9 bases. After removal of 2 bases from V and 1 base from J, the junction contained 9 bases not matched to a gene. The CDR3 is made up of 17 amino acids. Germline V CDR1 and CDR2: SGHVT, SQSDAQ.

DNA for the CDR3: TGCGCCAGCAGTGTGAGGAGGGTGAACACTGAAGCTTTCTTT. Its protein product is CASSVRRVNTEAFF. V usage is TRBV10-2 and J usage is TRBJ1-1; D is undetermined. The CDR3 covers 14 residues. Germline V gene lookup returns CDR1 WSHSY and CDR2 SAAADI. Trimming pared 4 bases from V and 0 bases from J, leaving 9 bases between.